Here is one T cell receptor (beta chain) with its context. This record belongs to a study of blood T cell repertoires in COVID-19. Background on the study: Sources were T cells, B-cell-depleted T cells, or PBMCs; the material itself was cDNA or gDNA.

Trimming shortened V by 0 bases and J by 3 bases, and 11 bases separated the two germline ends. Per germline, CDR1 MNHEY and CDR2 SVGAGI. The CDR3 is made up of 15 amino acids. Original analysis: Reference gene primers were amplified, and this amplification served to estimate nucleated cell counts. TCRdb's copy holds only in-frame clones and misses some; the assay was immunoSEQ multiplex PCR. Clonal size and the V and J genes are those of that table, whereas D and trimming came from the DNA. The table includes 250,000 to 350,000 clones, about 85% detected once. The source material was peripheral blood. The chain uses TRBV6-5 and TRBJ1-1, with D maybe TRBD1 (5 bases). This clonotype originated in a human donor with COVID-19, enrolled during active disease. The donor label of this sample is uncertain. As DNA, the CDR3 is TGTGCCAGCAGTTACTCGACAGCCGTCGACACTGAAGCTTTCTTT. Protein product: CASSYSTAVDTEAFF.